This TCR beta chain was recovered during a study of cytomegalovirus exposure and HLA in healthy donors. For the study at large: As released early, the data held roughly 85 million unique TCRs from HLA-typed donors. Overall study results and limits: Cytomegalovirus status, reportedly, was diagnosed with high specificity and sensitivity by the classifier. Accurate HLA-A and HLA-B prediction from TCR beta sequences was reported for most subjects.

PCR was performed using 60 Vbeta and 13 Jbeta primers. Clones were read by immunoSEQ multiplex PCR, and TCRdb kept only the in-frame ones, dropping some. This table holds 140,000 to 150,000 clones, about 64% found once. The junction had 8 bases not matched to a gene; V was cut back by 8 bases and J by 4 bases. CDR1 KGHSH and CDR2 LQKENI come from the germline V gene. This CDR3 spans 14 amino acids. Worth noting for this clone: Its antigen remains unknown.

The sequence was collected from a man aged 60 to 69 in good health and CMV-seronegative. The chain is built from TRBV18 and TRBJ1-5; 7 nucleotides match TRBD1. The specimen sequenced was PBMCs. CDR3 region: CASTMGQPNQPQHF. The CDR3, as DNA: TGTGCCAGCACGATGGGACAGCCAAATCAGCCCCAGCATTTT.